A single sample is the source of the 31 T cell receptor beta chains below, sequenced in a study of PD-1 blockade in classical Hodgkin lymphoma. The patients all showed relapse after autologous stem cell transplantation, while their brentuximab vedotin exposure varied. The data were produced by immunoSEQ multiplex PCR, yet TCRdb's version contains in-frame clones alone and is incomplete. The data contain tens of thousands of clones, roughly 75% of them singletons. The source material was peripheral blood mononuclear cells (PBMCs), sampled before the second cycle of nivolumab. The source of these receptors is a human donor with classical Hodgkin lymphoma.

This chain uses TRBV5-1 with TRBJ2-1; the D gene is possibly TRBD2 (6 bases). This CDR3 is built from 15 residues. V lost 7 bases to trimming and J lost 1 base, with 15 bases between them. In germline, CDR1 is SGHRS, CDR2 YFSETQ. Here the CDR3 reads CASRDSGVSYNEQFF. The CDR3 nucleotides read TGCGCCAGCCGAGACTCGGGAGTATCCTACAATGAGCAGTTCTTC.

This rearrangement joins TRBV18 to TRBJ2-5, with 10 bases identical to TRBD1. The trim removed 5 bases at V and 4 bases at J, leaving 4 bases unmatched. Per germline, CDR1 KGHSH and CDR2 LQKENI. The CDR3 is made up of 14 amino acids. In DNA, the CDR3 is TGTGCCAGCTCAACCGGGACAGGGGTAGAGACCCAGTACTTC. Amino acid sequence: CASSTGTGVETQYF.

The V and J genes are TRBV18 and TRBJ1-2; the match to TRBD1 covers 10 bases. CDR1 and CDR2 from the germline V gene are KGHSH and LQKENI. This CDR3 contains 15 residues. J lost 4 bases, V lost 0 bases, and 2 bases had no gene match. The CDR3 sequence is CASSPPGQGIYGYTF. In DNA form, the CDR3 reads TGTGCCAGCTCACCACCGGGACAGGGGATCTATGGCTACACCTTC.

V usage is TRBV10-3 and J usage is TRBJ2-7; 13 positions match TRBD2. CDR3 length: 16 amino acids. Germline CDR1 and CDR2: ENHRY and SYGVKD. V shed 6 bases, J shed 2 bases, and the junction held 7 bases outside the gene matches. The CDR3 nucleotides read TGTGCCATCAGCCCCCGGACTAGCGGGGGTCCCTACGAGCAGTACTTC. It is translated as CAISPRTSGGPYEQYF.

This rearrangement joins TRBV29-1 to TRBJ2-1; 9 nucleotides agree with TRBD1. The CDR3 contains 16 residues. V was pared by 1 base and J by 6 bases, with 10 bases of the junction left unmatched. Per germline, CDR1 SQVTM and CDR2 ANQGSEA. CDR3 bases: TGCAGCGTTGAAGGAACCGGGACAGGGATTCGCAATGAGCAGTTCTTC. Translated, it gives CSVEGTGTGIRNEQFF.

The chain joins TRBV11-2 to TRBJ2-7, with TRBD1 identical over 7 bases. V dropped 3 bases and J dropped 2; count of bases not matched to a gene: 1. This CDR3 is built from 13 residues. Germline assignment: CDR1 SGHAT and CDR2 FQNNGV. The CDR3 bases are TGTGCCAGCAGCTTCGGGACAGCCTACGAGCAGTACTTC. Its protein is CASSFGTAYEQYF.

The J gene is TRBJ2-1, the V gene TRBV7-2, with 9 bases that match TRBD2. CDR1 and CDR2 (germline): SGHTA, FQGNSA. This CDR3 has 14 amino acids. The junction had 8 bases not matched to a gene; V was cut back by 6 bases and J by 8 bases. The DNA for the CDR3 is TGTGCCAGCAGAGTAGGCGGGGGGGGTGATGAGCAGTTCTTC. Protein product: CASRVGGGGDEQFF.

The gene calls are TRBV30 and TRBJ2-7, with D uncertain. This CDR3 is 13 amino acids long. The germline V gene has CDR1 GTSNPN and CDR2 SVGIG (reference sequence). Between the trimmed V and J ends, which lost 2 bases and 7 bases, there was a span of 15 bases. The CDR3 nucleotides read TGTGCCTGGAGTAAAGAGCCTATAGGGGAGCAGTACTTC. The encoded protein is CAWSKEPIGEQYF.

The genes are TRBV28 and TRBJ1-2; D uncertain. The germline V gene encodes CDR1 MDHEN and CDR2 SYDVKM. This CDR3 contains 12 residues. Trimming removed 3 bases at V and 5 bases at J, with 7 bases between. CDR3 sequence (DNA): TGTGCCAGCAGTTTGGTCCCGTATGGCTACACCTTC. It is translated as CASSLVPYGYTF.

The chain has TRBV19 and TRBJ1-2; perhaps TRBD1 as D (6 bases). CDR3 length: 16 amino acids. V lost 3 bases, J lost 2 bases, and 16 bases lay in between. Germline-derived CDR1 and CDR2 are LNHDA and SQIVND (reference sequence). This CDR3 is CASSMMSGASNYGYTF. CDR3 in DNA: TGTGCCAGTAGTATGATGTCGGGGGCATCGAACTATGGCTACACCTTC.

V is TRBV7-3 and J is TRBJ1-1; no firm D call. The CDR3 has 13 residues. Trimming removed 3 bases at V and 1 base at J, with 6 bases between. The germline V gene encodes CDR1 SGHTA and CDR2 FQGTGA. The CDR3 sequence: CASSFAWNTEAFF. CDR3 in DNA: TGTGCCAGCAGCTTTGCATGGAACACTGAAGCTTTCTTT. The full variable domain, completed using reference TRBV7-3 and TRBJ1-1, is GAGVSQTPSNKVTEKGKYVELRCDPISGHTALYWYRQSLGQGPEFLIYFQGTGAADDSGLPNDRFFAVRPEGSVSTLKIQRTERGDSAVYLCASSFAWNTEAFFGQGTRLTVV.

This clone was seen once. The chain has TRBV20-1 and TRBJ1-5; D is unclear. The V and J ends lost 0 bases and 4 bases respectively, with 1 base between them. The CDR3 has 11 residues. Germline V gene data show CDR1 as DFQATT and CDR2 as SNEGSKA (reference sequence). This CDR3 reads CSARDNQPQHF. CDR3 sequence (DNA): TGCAGTGCTAGAGATAATCAGCCCCAGCATTTT.

The chain links TRBV30 to TRBJ2-5; weak D call: TRBD2 (6 bases). This CDR3 spans 15 amino acids. Between the trimmed V and J ends, which lost 1 base and 5 bases, there was a span of 17 bases. Germline CDR1 is GTSNPN and CDR2 is SVGIG (reference sequence). CDR3 loop: CAWSGVLRGWETQYF. The DNA of the CDR3 is TGTGCCTGGAGTGGGGTTCTACGGGGGTGGGAGACCCAGTACTTC.

On this clone itself: One end of the junction fails to match germline, which may point to a read error. The chain links TRBV5-5 to TRBJ1-2; D remains ambiguous. The CDR3 extends over 13 amino acids. Looked up from germline, CDR1 is SGHKS and CDR2 is YYEKEE (reference sequence). This CDR3 reads CASSQERRASYTF. The CDR3 DNA follows: TGCGCCAGCAGCCAAGAAAGGAGGGCGAGCTACACCTTC.

The chain recombines TRBV9 with TRBJ2-5; D is ambiguous. Germline CDR1 reads SGDLS; CDR2 reads YYNGEE. V lost 0 bases, J lost 5 bases, and 8 bases lay in between. CDR3 length: 13 residues. This chain's CDR3 is CASSVGRRETQYF. The CDR3 DNA is TGTGCCAGCAGCGTAGGGAGACGGGAGACCCAGTACTTC.

The V and J genes are TRBV6-4 and TRBJ1-5; 8 nucleotides line up with TRBD1. Germline V lookup: CDR1 MRHNA, CDR2 SNTAGT. V was pared by 2 bases and J by 0 bases, with 0 bases of the junction left unmatched. The CDR3 length is 15 residues. Here the CDR3 reads CASSDTGGSNQPQHF. As DNA, the CDR3 is TGTGCCAGCAGTGACACAGGGGGTAGCAATCAGCCCCAGCATTTT.

The V and J genes are TRBV9 and TRBJ2-5; 7 bases match TRBD1. The CDR3 is 14 amino acids. Germline CDR1 SGDLS, CDR2 YYNGEE. The V segment lost 7 bases and the J segment 0 bases; nucleotides outside the gene matches: 6. CDR3 protein: CASGGQEYQETQYF. The DNA for the CDR3 is TGTGCCAGCGGTGGACAGGAGTACCAAGAGACCCAGTACTTC.

This clone was found a few times. The chain is built from TRBV15 and TRBJ2-1, with D perhaps matching TRBD1 or TRBD2 (5 bases each). This CDR3 has 15 amino acids. Germline loops: CDR1 LNHNV, CDR2 YYDKDF (reference sequence). V lost 3 bases to trimming and J lost 6 bases, with 15 bases between them. The CDR3 region has the DNA TGTGCCACCAGCAGCGTAAAATGGGGACCCAATGAGCAGTTCTTC. Translation: CATSSVKWGPNEQFF.

The chain links TRBV11-2 to TRBJ2-7, with D maybe TRBD1 (5 bases). Germline CDR1 is SGHAT and CDR2 is FQNNGV. The germline V and J ends were trimmed by 1 base and 4 bases, with 14 bases remaining between them. The CDR3 runs 15 residues. In DNA form, the CDR3 reads TGTGCCAGCAGCTTAGGTACAGGCTCCGGATACGAGCAGTACTTC. Residues: CASSLGTGSGYEQYF.

The chain joins TRBV4-1 to TRBJ2-5; 8 bases map to TRBD2. The germline V gene has CDR1 MGHRA and CDR2 YSYEKL. V lost 0 bases and J lost 14; bases outside the gene matches: 11. This CDR3 has 14 residues. CDR3 sequence reads: CASSQDGISGRGYF. The CDR3, as DNA: TGCGCCAGCAGCCAAGATGGGATCAGCGGGAGAGGTTACTTC.

This clone rates as medium-sized. The chain carries TRBV30 and TRBJ2-5; D gene ambiguous. V gave up 0 bases and J gave up 0 bases, with 8 bases separating them. This CDR3 spans 14 amino acids. CDR1 and CDR2 from the germline V gene are GTSNPN and SVGIG (reference sequence). The CDR3 DNA is TGTGCCTGGAGTGTGAAAGTAGACCAAGAGACCCAGTACTTC. Translated: CAWSVKVDQETQYF. The whole variable domain, remainder taken from reference TRBV30 and TRBJ2-5, is SQTIHQWPATLVQPVGSPLSLECTVEGTSNPNLYWYRQAAGRGLQLLFYSVGIGQISSEVPQNLSASRPQDRQFILSSKKLLLSDSGFYLCAWSVKVDQETQYFGPGTRLLVL.

The chain recombines TRBV19 with TRBJ2-1, with D perhaps matching TRBD1 (7 bases). Germline V lookup: CDR1 LNHDA, CDR2 SQIVND (reference sequence). V lost 10 bases, J lost 9 bases, and 28 bases lay in between. The CDR3 is made up of 16 amino acids. The chain's CDR3 is CATLGAGGLVGGEQFF. In DNA form, the CDR3 reads TGTGCCACCCTCGGAGCAGGGGGACTGGTTGGCGGTGAGCAGTTCTTC.

The chain uses TRBV2 and TRBJ1-5, with D maybe TRBD1 (6 bases). The CDR3 covers 14 residues. The germline gives CDR1 SNHLY, CDR2 FYNNEI. V lost 5 bases and J lost 4, with 12 bases in between. The CDR3 DNA sequence: TGTGCCAGCAGTTGGACAGCTCAAAATCAGCCCCAGCATTTT. Amino acids: CASSWTAQNQPQHF.

This chain joins TRBV15 and TRBJ2-1; D not certain. Germline lookup yields CDR1 LNHNV and CDR2 YYDKDF (reference sequence). V shed 0 bases and J shed 9 bases, with 9 bases lying between them. This CDR3 is 13 amino acids long. In nucleotides, the CDR3 is TGTGCCACCAGCAGAGATCCGGTTAGTGAGCAGTTCTTC. Residues: CATSRDPVSEQFF.

Notes on this clone: One end of the junction does not line up with germline, which may come from a read error. The V gene is TRBV10-3, the J gene TRBJ1-4, with 9 bases lining up with TRBD1. Germline V lookup: CDR1 ENHRY, CDR2 SYGVKD. The CDR3 is made up of 15 amino acids. The CDR3 reads CASSGTGTTNEKLFF. For the CDR3, the DNA is TGTGCCAGCAGTGGGACAGGGACAACTAATGAAAAACTGTTTTTT.

The chain links TRBV6-4 to TRBJ2-3; 11 bases are shared with TRBD2. Germline assignment: CDR1 MRHNA and CDR2 SNTAGT. V gave up 5 bases and J gave up 0 bases; unmatched junction bases: 4. CDR3 size: 16 residues. The DNA of the CDR3 is TGTGCCAGCAGTCTAGCGGGGGGTGCTAGCACAGATACGCAGTATTTT. It specifies CASSLAGGASTDTQYF.

The rearrangement joins TRBV11-3 to TRBJ2-1; D is perhaps TRBD2 (6 bases). Trimming removed 4 bases from V and 6 bases from J, with 16 bases in between. The CDR3 consists of 15 residues. Looked up from germline, CDR1 is SGHNT and CDR2 is YENEEA. The DNA for the CDR3 is TGTGCCAGCAGCTCGACTAGAGAACCTATCAATGAGCAGTTCTTC. Translation: CASSSTREPINEQFF.

The rearrangement uses TRBV18 and TRBJ2-3; tentative D call: TRBD1 (5 bases). The germline V and J ends were trimmed by 6 bases and 0 bases, with 7 bases remaining between them. The CDR3 sequence is 13 residues long. The germline gives CDR1 KGHSH, CDR2 LQKENI. The DNA for the CDR3 is TGTGCCAGCTCCCAGGGCAGCACAGATACGCAGTATTTT. Encoded protein: CASSQGSTDTQYF.

The J gene is TRBJ2-1, the V gene TRBV6-1; D gene ambiguous. CDR1 MNHNS and CDR2 SASEGT come from the germline V gene. V shed 5 bases and J shed 4 bases, with 6 bases lying between them. The CDR3 runs 12 residues. CDR3: CASSRRYNEQFF. CDR3 sequence (DNA): TGTGCCAGCAGTAGACGGTACAATGAGCAGTTCTTC.

The rearrangement links TRBV27 to TRBJ2-3, with D uncertain. This CDR3 is built from 14 residues. From germline, CDR1 is MNHEY and CDR2 SMNVEV (reference sequence). V was clipped by 2 bases and J by 0 bases, with 6 bases between them. In nucleotides, the CDR3 is TGTGCCAGCAGTTTAGTGGCTAGCACAGATACGCAGTATTTT. It encodes CASSLVASTDTQYF.

The chain recombines TRBV6-1 with TRBJ1-6; TRBD1 is a possible D gene (5 bases). The CDR3 has 15 amino acids. Trimming removed 4 bases from V and 9 bases from J, with 16 bases in between. Germline CDR1 reads MNHNS; CDR2 reads SASEGT. The CDR3 loop reads CASSATETIFSPLHF. CDR3 DNA: TGTGCCAGCAGTGCGACAGAGACAATCTTTTCACCCCTCCACTTT.